This entry concerns a single T cell receptor beta chain. The CDR3 totals 16 residues. CDR1 SGHTA and CDR2 FQGNSA come from the germline V gene. Trimming removed 2 bases at V and 0 bases at J, with 11 bases between. This entry is derived from a study of T cells after yellow fever vaccination. TCRdb passed the 5' RACE reads through MiXCR, listing each CDR3 protein once. Seen here are a few hundred thousand distinct CDR3 sequences, approximately 13% observed once, and the top ten hold about 0.51%. The sequence derives from a young man who received the YFV17D yellow fever vaccine. The rearrangement joins TRBV7-2 to TRBJ1-3; D remains unclear. Sample: CD4+ T cells sorted from PBMCs, taken 45 days after the yellow fever booster vaccination. CDR3 in DNA: TGTGCCAGCAGCTTAAAGGGCGCGAACTCTGGAAACACCATATATTTT. Protein sequence: CASSLKGANSGNTIYF.